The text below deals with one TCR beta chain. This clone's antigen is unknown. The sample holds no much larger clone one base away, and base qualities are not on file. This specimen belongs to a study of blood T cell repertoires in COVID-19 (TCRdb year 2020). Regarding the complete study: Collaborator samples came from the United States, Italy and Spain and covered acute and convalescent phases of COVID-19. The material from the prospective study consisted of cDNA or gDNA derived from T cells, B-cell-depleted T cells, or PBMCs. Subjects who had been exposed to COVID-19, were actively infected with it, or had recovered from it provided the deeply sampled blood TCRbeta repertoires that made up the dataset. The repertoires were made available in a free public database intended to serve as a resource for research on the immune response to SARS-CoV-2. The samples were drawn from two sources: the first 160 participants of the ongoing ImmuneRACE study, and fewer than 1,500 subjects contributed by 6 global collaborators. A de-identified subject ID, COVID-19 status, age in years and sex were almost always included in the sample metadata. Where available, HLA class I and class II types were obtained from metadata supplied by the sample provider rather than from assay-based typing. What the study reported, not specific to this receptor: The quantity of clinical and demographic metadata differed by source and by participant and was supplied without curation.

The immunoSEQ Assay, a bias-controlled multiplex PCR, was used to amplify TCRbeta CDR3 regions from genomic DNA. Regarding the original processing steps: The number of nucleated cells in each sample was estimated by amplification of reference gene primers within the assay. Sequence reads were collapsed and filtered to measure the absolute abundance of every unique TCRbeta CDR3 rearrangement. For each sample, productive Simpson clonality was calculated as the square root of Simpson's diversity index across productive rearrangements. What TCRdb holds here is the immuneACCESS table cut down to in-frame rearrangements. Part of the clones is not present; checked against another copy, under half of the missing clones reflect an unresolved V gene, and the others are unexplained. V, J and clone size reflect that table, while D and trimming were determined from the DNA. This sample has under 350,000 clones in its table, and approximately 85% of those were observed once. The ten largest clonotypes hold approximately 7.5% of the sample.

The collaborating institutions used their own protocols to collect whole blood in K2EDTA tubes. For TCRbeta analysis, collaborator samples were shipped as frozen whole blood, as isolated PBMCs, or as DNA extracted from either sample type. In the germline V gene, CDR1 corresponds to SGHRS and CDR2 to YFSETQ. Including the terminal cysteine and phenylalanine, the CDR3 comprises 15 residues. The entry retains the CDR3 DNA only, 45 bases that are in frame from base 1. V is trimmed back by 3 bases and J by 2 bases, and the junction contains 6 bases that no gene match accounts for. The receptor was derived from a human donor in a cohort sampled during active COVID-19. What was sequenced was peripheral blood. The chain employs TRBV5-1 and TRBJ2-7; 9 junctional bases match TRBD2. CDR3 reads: CASSSFSGGPYEQYF. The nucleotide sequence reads TGCGCCAGCAGCTCTTTTAGCGGGGGCCCCTACGAGCAGTACTTC. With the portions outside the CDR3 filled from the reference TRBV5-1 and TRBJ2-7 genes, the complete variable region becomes KAGVTQTPRYLIKTRGQQVTLSCSPISGHRSVSWYQQTPGQGLQFLFEYFSETQRNKGNFPGRFSGRQFSNSRSEMNVSTLELGDSALYLCASSSFSGGPYEQYFGPGTRLTVT.